This is a list of T cell receptor beta chains from one sample in a study of vaccination and CD4 T cells after COVID-19. These receptors are not linked to any known antigen. One entry per CDR3 protein results from TCRdb running MiXCR on the PCR reads. The table records about 12,000 distinct CDR3 sequences, about three fifths of them present only once. What was sequenced was CD4+ T cells from blood, cultured in vitro. Every receptor here comes from a human donor who had recovered from COVID-19. Each CDR3 is given without its conserved first and last residue. Size is omitted from some rows. Given values are once, few, many or a class for expanded clones.

v_gene: TRBV7-9; abundance: -; j_gene: TRBJ1-2; CDR3aa: ASSLLPDGNYGYT
v_gene: TRBV5-4; abundance: -; j_gene: TRBJ1-6; CDR3aa: ASSLGGSNSPLH
v_gene: TRBV6-1; abundance: -; j_gene: TRBJ2-2; CDR3aa: ASRPPITGELF
v_gene: TRBV20-1; abundance: -; j_gene: TRBJ2-3; CDR3aa: SALGHLSTDTQY
v_gene: TRBV2; abundance: -; j_gene: TRBJ2-7; CDR3aa: ASKGVGGGYEQY
v_gene: TRBV6-1; abundance: -; j_gene: TRBJ2-2; CDR3aa: ASSEAGARGHYYTGELF
v_gene: TRBV20-1; abundance: -; j_gene: TRBJ2-1; CDR3aa: SARDRQGADEQF
v_gene: TRBV30; abundance: few; j_gene: TRBJ1-4; CDR3aa: AWSGVEDEKLF
v_gene: TRBV30; abundance: -; j_gene: TRBJ1-4; CDR3aa: AWSPPSGLRNEKLF
v_gene: TRBV15; abundance: -; j_gene: TRBJ2-5; CDR3aa: ATSRDPGGEETQY
v_gene: TRBV28; abundance: -; j_gene: TRBJ1-1; CDR3aa: ASISGGALTEAF
v_gene: TRBV12-3/TRBV12-4; abundance: -; j_gene: TRBJ1-5; CDR3aa: ASSLVSEQPQH
v_gene: TRBV5-1; abundance: -; j_gene: TRBJ2-3; CDR3aa: ASSYGADTQY
v_gene: TRBV6-1; abundance: few; j_gene: TRBJ1-4; CDR3aa: ASGRAGQSLKLF
v_gene: TRBV2; abundance: -; j_gene: TRBJ2-2; CDR3aa: ASRGGLANTGELF
v_gene: TRBV20-1; abundance: -; j_gene: TRBJ2-2; CDR3aa: SAGTGELF
v_gene: TRBV2; abundance: -; j_gene: TRBJ2-1; CDR3aa: ASSRLSGGGEQF
v_gene: TRBV6-1; abundance: -; j_gene: TRBJ1-4; CDR3aa: ASSRVWGEKLF
v_gene: TRBV20-1; abundance: few; j_gene: TRBJ2-1; CDR3aa: SAQQVQGWGDEQF
v_gene: TRBV6-1; abundance: -; j_gene: TRBJ2-5; CDR3aa: ASKGRADGETQY
v_gene: TRBV20-1; abundance: -; j_gene: TRBJ2-7; CDR3aa: SARATSGSEQY
v_gene: TRBV12-3/TRBV12-4; abundance: -; j_gene: TRBJ1-1; CDR3aa: ASSTWTGNTEAF
v_gene: TRBV2; abundance: few; j_gene: TRBJ2-1; CDR3aa: ASGSLYEQF
v_gene: TRBV19; abundance: -; j_gene: TRBJ2-7; CDR3aa: ATGTERNEQY
v_gene: TRBV7-2; abundance: -; j_gene: TRBJ2-1; CDR3aa: ASSTLLGRYNEQF
v_gene: TRBV15; abundance: -; j_gene: TRBJ1-6; CDR3aa: ATSRTAENSPLH
v_gene: TRBV5-1; abundance: -; j_gene: TRBJ2-7; CDR3aa: ASRVEGAYEQY
v_gene: TRBV15; abundance: -; j_gene: TRBJ2-5; CDR3aa: ATSRDGAGQETQY
v_gene: TRBV11-2; abundance: -; j_gene: TRBJ2-3; CDR3aa: ASSSGGDTQY
v_gene: TRBV11-3; abundance: few; j_gene: TRBJ1-1; CDR3aa: ASSLRVNTEAF
v_gene: TRBV20-1; abundance: few; j_gene: TRBJ1-5; CDR3aa: SASRGTFSVGNQPQH
v_gene: TRBV5-6; abundance: -; j_gene: TRBJ2-3; CDR3aa: ASSLFTSGRAGDTQY
v_gene: TRBV7-9; abundance: once; j_gene: TRBJ1-2; CDR3aa: ASSQNQGAYGYT
v_gene: TRBV12-3/TRBV12-4; abundance: -; j_gene: TRBJ2-1; CDR3aa: ASSGTSGSRF
v_gene: TRBV7-2; abundance: -; j_gene: TRBJ2-2; CDR3aa: ATTVVNTGELF
v_gene: TRBV7-2; abundance: -; j_gene: TRBJ2-5; CDR3aa: ASGARDQETQY
v_gene: TRBV20-1; abundance: -; j_gene: TRBJ2-3; CDR3aa: SAEGTSGTTDTQY
v_gene: TRBV10-1; abundance: -; j_gene: TRBJ2-3; CDR3aa: ASSWHNRTQY
v_gene: TRBV2; abundance: -; j_gene: TRBJ2-3; CDR3aa: ASKLTDLSTDTQY
v_gene: TRBV5-4; abundance: -; j_gene: TRBJ2-7; CDR3aa: ASSPPWTGGAYEQY
v_gene: TRBV4-1; abundance: -; j_gene: TRBJ2-2; CDR3aa: ASSQARAQTGELF
v_gene: TRBV20-1; abundance: -; j_gene: TRBJ2-5; CDR3aa: SARDLGGPQETQY
v_gene: TRBV5-1; abundance: large; j_gene: TRBJ2-2; CDR3aa: ASSLYVGSTGELF
v_gene: TRBV4-1; abundance: once; j_gene: TRBJ1-3; CDR3aa: ASSPRQGQGNTIY
v_gene: TRBV20-1; abundance: -; j_gene: TRBJ1-2; CDR3aa: SARRIGGFGGYT
v_gene: TRBV28; abundance: -; j_gene: TRBJ1-4; CDR3aa: ASSLSGTGEKLF
v_gene: TRBV28; abundance: few; j_gene: TRBJ2-6; CDR3aa: ASRAGGWSGANVLT